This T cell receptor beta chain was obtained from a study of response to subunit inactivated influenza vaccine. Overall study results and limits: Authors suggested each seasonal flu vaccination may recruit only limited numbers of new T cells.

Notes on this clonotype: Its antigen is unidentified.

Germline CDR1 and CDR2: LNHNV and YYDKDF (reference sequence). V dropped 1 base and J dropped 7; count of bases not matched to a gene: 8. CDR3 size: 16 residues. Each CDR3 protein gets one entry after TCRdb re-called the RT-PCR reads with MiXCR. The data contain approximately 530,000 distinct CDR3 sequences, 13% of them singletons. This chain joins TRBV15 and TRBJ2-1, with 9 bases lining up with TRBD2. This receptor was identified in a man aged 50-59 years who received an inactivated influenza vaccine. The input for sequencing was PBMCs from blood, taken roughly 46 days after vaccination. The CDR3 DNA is TGTGCCACCAGCAGAGTGCGGGAGGGACCTCAAAATGAGCAGTTCTTC. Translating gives CATSRVREGPQNEQFF.